The T cell receptor beta chain under discussion was sequenced for a study of blood T cell repertoires in COVID-19 (dated by TCRdb to 2020 to 2021). Concerning the study at large: Samples covering the acute and convalescent phases of COVID-19 were provided by collaborators in the United States, Italy and Spain. The repertoires were released in a freely available public database meant as a resource for research on the immune response to SARS-CoV-2. Where HLA class I and class II types were available, the types were taken from metadata supplied by the sample provider, not from assay-based typing. The samples were drawn from the first 160 participants of the ongoing ImmuneRACE study and from 950 to 1,500 subjects provided by 6 global collaborators. Sample metadata almost always included a de-identified subject ID, COVID-19 status, age in years and sex. The prospective study material was composed of cDNA or gDNA derived from T cells, B-cell-depleted T cells, or PBMCs. The dataset comprised deeply sampled blood TCRbeta repertoires from subjects exposed to, actively infected with, or recovered from COVID-19. Study-level results and caveats: Clinical and demographic metadata were provided uncurated, with the amount varying by source and participant.

As for this clone: What this receptor recognizes is not known. Base quality data are lacking; no much larger clone is found one base away.

CDR1 and CDR2 are drawn from the germline V gene (reference sequence): GTSNPN, SVGIG. Deletion took 3 bases off V and 2 bases off J, with a span of 17 bases between the germline ends. The CDR3 holds 15 amino acids from the cysteine to the phenylalanine. Just CDR3 DNA is preserved here, 45 bases in frame from base 1. Collaborating institutions collected whole blood in K2EDTA tubes following their own protocols. For TCRbeta analysis, collaborators shipped samples as frozen whole blood, isolated PBMCs, or DNA extracted from either of those sample types. The immunoSEQ Assay, a bias-controlled multiplex PCR, was used to amplify TCRbeta CDR3 regions from genomic DNA. Per the original workflow: The number of nucleated cells in each sample was estimated by amplification of reference gene primers within the assay. Sequence reads were collapsed and filtered to measure the absolute abundance of every unique TCRbeta CDR3 rearrangement. For each sample, productive Simpson clonality was calculated as the square root of Simpson's diversity index over productive rearrangements. TCRdb carries this immuneACCESS record with in-frame sequences only. Its versions omit some clonotypes, under half of them owing to an unresolved V gene in the studies checked, with the rest unexplained. Clone size and V and J calls were adopted from that table, with D and trimming inferred from the DNA. The sample includes approximately 85,000 clones, with around 90% observed a single time. The leading ten clones occupy roughly 4% of the sample.

The chain was built from TRBV30 and TRBJ2-7, with TRBD1 perhaps the D gene, on 5 matching bases. The receptor's source is a woman older than 75 with active or convalescent COVID-19. Sequenced material: peripheral blood. DNA sequence: TGTGCCTGGAGCGCCGTAGGGAAAGGGGCCTACGAGCAGTACTTC. The resulting protein is CAWSAVGKGAYEQYF.